The 16 T cell receptor beta chains presented below share a single source sample, sequenced in a study of technical replicates of blood from a few donors. Generated by immunoSEQ multiplex PCR, the TCRdb table keeps only in-frame clones and is missing some. Of approximately 70,000 clones in the sample, roughly 91% were seen once. Sample: T cells isolated from PBMCs. These receptors were collected from a human donor in good health. Some clones in this sample may be carry-over from other donors' samples.

The chain combines TRBV19 with TRBJ1-5, with 9 bases aligning to TRBD1. V dropped 6 bases and J dropped 6; count of bases not matched to a gene: 6. This CDR3 has 14 amino acids. The germline V gene has CDR1 LNHDA and CDR2 SQIVND (reference sequence). The CDR3 DNA sequence: TGTGCCAGTAGGCCAACAGGGGGCGCTCAGCCCCAGCATTTT. Its translation: CASRPTGGAQPQHF.

This chain uses TRBV19 with TRBJ2-7, with 8 bases aligning to TRBD1. Germline CDR1 is LNHDA and CDR2 is SQIVND (reference sequence). The CDR3 contains 15 residues. Trimming took 6 bases from V and 1 from J; bases not matched to a gene: 8. The CDR3 reads CASRQGAHDSYEQYF. CDR3 nucleotide sequence: TGTGCCAGTAGGCAGGGGGCACACGATTCCTACGAGCAGTACTTC.

This sequence joins TRBV11-3 and TRBJ2-1; 7 bases match TRBD2. CDR1 is SGHNT, CDR2 YENEEA, per germline. This CDR3 spans 15 amino acids. V lost 1 base, J lost 8 bases, and 8 bases stayed unmatched. CDR3 sequence: CASSLGYSGSYEQFF. In nucleotides, the CDR3 is TGTGCCAGCAGCTTAGGTTATAGCGGGTCATATGAGCAGTTCTTC.

J is TRBJ1-3 and V is TRBV2; no reliable D call. The V gene's germline CDR1 is SNHLY and CDR2 FYNNEI. Deletions cut 1 base from V and 0 bases from J, with 13 bases between. This CDR3 region has 17 residues. The CDR3 DNA is TGTGCCAGCAGTGAAGTTTCGAGTGTCCTCTCTGGAAACACCATATATTTT. This codes for CASSEVSSVLSGNTIYF.

The gene calls are TRBV6-1 and TRBJ2-7; no clear D. Germline CDR1 and CDR2: MNHNS and SASEGT. Trimming cost V 6 bases and J 2 bases, with 5 bases left between them. The CDR3 has 11 amino acids. The CDR3 sequence: CASRGPYEQYF. The CDR3 region has the DNA TGTGCCAGCAGGGGCCCCTACGAGCAGTACTTC.

The chain uses TRBV28 and TRBJ2-7, with a tentative D call TRBD2 (5 bases). The V and J ends lost 2 bases and 2 bases respectively, with 10 bases between them. Per germline, CDR1 MDHEN and CDR2 SYDVKM. The CDR3 is 14 residues long. For the CDR3, the DNA is TGTGCCAGCAGTTTAAGGACTCACCCCTACGAGCAGTACTTC. Amino acid sequence: CASSLRTHPYEQYF.

The CDR3 sequence is CSVLGGGYGYTF. CDR3 in DNA: TGCAGCGTTCTCGGGGGAGGCTATGGCTACACCTTC. J is TRBJ1-2 and V is TRBV29-1; possibly TRBD1 for D (5 bases). The V gene's germline CDR1 is SQVTM and CDR2 ANQGSEA. This CDR3 region has 12 residues. The germline V and J ends were trimmed by 5 bases and 4 bases, with 11 bases remaining between them.

The chain recombines TRBV6-1 with TRBJ1-2, with 7 bases fitting TRBD1. The CDR3 is 12 amino acids. J gave up 7 bases and V 6 bases, and 5 bases lay outside the gene matches. From germline, CDR1 is MNHNS and CDR2 SASEGT. CDR3 sequence (DNA): TGTGCCAGCAGGGTGGACAGGACTGGCTACACCTTC. The encoded protein is CASRVDRTGYTF.

This clone was seen only a few times. This chain connects TRBV6-5 to TRBJ2-7; TRBD2 matches 8 bases. The CDR3 has 14 amino acids. The germline CDR1 and CDR2 sequences are MNHEY and SVGAGI. The V gene end was trimmed by 6 bases and the J gene end by 5 bases; junction bases not matched to a gene: 9. The CDR3 sequence: CASRSAGLEHEQYF. DNA for the CDR3: TGTGCCAGCAGGTCCGCGGGACTAGAGCACGAGCAGTACTTC.

The J gene is TRBJ2-3, the V gene TRBV30, with D possibly being TRBD1 (6 bases). Germline values: CDR1 GTSNPN, CDR2 SVGIG (reference sequence). This CDR3 comprises 12 residues. The V gene lost 4 bases and the J gene lost 1 base, with 6 bases spanning the gap. CDR3 sequence reads: CAWTGGTDTQYF. CDR3 DNA sequence: TGTGCCTGGACAGGGGGCACAGATACGCAGTATTTT.

The J gene is TRBJ2-3, the V gene TRBV14; tentative D call: TRBD2 (6 bases). Germline V gene lookup returns CDR1 SGHDN and CDR2 FVKESK. With 4 bases removed from V and 1 base from J, the gap between germline ends came to 15 bases. The CDR3 covers 16 residues. The CDR3 region is CASSPRGWLGTDTQYF. CDR3 nucleotide sequence: TGTGCCAGCAGCCCCCGGGGGTGGCTAGGCACAGATACGCAGTATTTT.

This chain links TRBV27 with TRBJ2-7; D possibly corresponds to TRBD2 (6 bases). This CDR3 has 15 residues. Looked up from germline, CDR1 is MNHEY and CDR2 is SMNVEV (reference sequence). The V gene lost 5 bases and the J gene lost 0 bases, with 14 bases spanning the gap. DNA of the CDR3: TGTGCCAGCAGTCCACTGAGGCGGGACTCCTACGAGCAGTACTTC. This codes for CASSPLRRDSYEQYF.

The chain links TRBV5-1 to TRBJ1-6, with 10 bases identical to TRBD1. From germline, CDR1 is SGHRS and CDR2 YFSETQ. This CDR3 is 14 amino acids long. The J segment lost 8 bases and the V segment lost 2 bases, leaving 1 base of the junction unmatched. CDR3 residues: CASSLGQGDSPLHF. The CDR3 DNA is TGCGCCAGCAGCTTAGGACAGGGGGATTCACCCCTCCACTTT.

This rearrangement joins TRBV6-1 to TRBJ1-2, with 9 bases fitting TRBD1. Germline CDR1 and CDR2: MNHNS and SASEGT. This CDR3 is built from 15 residues. The J segment lost 3 bases and the V segment lost 1 base, leaving 3 bases of the junction unmatched. The CDR3 DNA follows: TGTGCCAGCAGTGAAGGGAGGACAGGGGACTATGGCTACACCTTC. Its protein is CASSEGRTGDYGYTF.

This chain joins TRBV19 and TRBJ2-5, with D uncertain. V was cut by 4 bases and J by 1 base, with 7 bases left in between. The germline CDR1 and CDR2 sequences are LNHDA and SQIVND (reference sequence). This CDR3 region has 13 residues. The CDR3 spells CASSSQVQETQYF. The CDR3 DNA reads as TGTGCCAGTAGTAGTCAGGTCCAAGAGACCCAGTACTTC.

The chain uses TRBV7-9 and TRBJ2-7; D is undetermined. CDR1 and CDR2 (germline): SEHNR, FQNEAQ (reference sequence). Trimming left V 8 bases short and J 3 bases short, with 14 bases between. This CDR3 comprises 13 residues. In DNA form, the CDR3 reads TGTGCCAGCGCCACCGACATCCTCTACGAGCAGTACTTC. Translating it yields CASATDILYEQYF.